One TCR beta chain is described in this entry. Original data processing: Estimation of nucleated cell counts was performed using reference gene primer amplification. Clones were read by immunoSEQ multiplex PCR, and TCRdb kept only the in-frame ones, dropping some. Clone size and the V and J calls come from that table; the DNA yielded D and trimming. Of approximately 90,000 clones listed, roughly 89% are singletons. This specimen comes from a study of blood T cell repertoires in COVID-19. Study-wide background: Researchers got acute and convalescent COVID-19 samples from the United States, Italy and Spain. In each case, the material was cDNA or gDNA derived from T cells, B-cell-depleted T cells, or PBMCs.

Patients at the Seattle site were enrolled during active infection and followed longitudinally. The CDR3 length is 14 residues. The junction had 4 bases not matched to a gene; V was cut back by 6 bases and J by 0 bases. CDR1 SEHNR and CDR2 FQNEAQ come from the germline V gene (reference sequence). This receptor was obtained from a man aged 55-75 years with COVID-19, enrolled during active disease. Sequencing input: peripheral blood. The chain uses TRBV7-9 and TRBJ1-2, with TRBD1 matching 7 bases. The CDR3 nucleotides are TGTGCCAGCAGGACCGGGACAGCTAACTATGGCTACACCTTC. Translating gives CASRTGTANYGYTF.